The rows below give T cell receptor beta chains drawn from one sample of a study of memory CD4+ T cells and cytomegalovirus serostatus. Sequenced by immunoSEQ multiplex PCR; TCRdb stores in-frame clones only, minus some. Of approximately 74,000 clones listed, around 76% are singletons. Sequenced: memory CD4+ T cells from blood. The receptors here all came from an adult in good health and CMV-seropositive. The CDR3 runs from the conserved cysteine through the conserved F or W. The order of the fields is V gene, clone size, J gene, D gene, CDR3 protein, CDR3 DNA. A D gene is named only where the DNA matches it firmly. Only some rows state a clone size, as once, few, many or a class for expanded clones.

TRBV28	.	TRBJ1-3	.	CASSSRRSGNTIYF	TGTGCCAGCAGCTCTCGACGCTCTGGAAACACCATATATTTT
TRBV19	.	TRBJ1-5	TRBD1	CASSPDRAYSNQPQHF	TGTGCCAGTAGTCCGGACAGGGCTTATAGCAATCAGCCCCAGCATTTT
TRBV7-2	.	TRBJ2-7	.	CASSLEQGISYEQYF	TGTGCCAGCAGCTTAGAACAGGGCATCTCCTACGAGCAGTACTTC
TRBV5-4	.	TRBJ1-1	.	CASRPGEGSYTEAFF	TGTGCCAGCAGACCCGGGGAGGGGTCGTACACTGAAGCTTTCTTT
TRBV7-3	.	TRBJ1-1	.	CASSPGAGRTEAFF	TGTGCCAGCAGCCCCGGCGCGGGGCGAACTGAAGCTTTCTTT
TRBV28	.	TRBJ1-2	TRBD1	CASSPRGGYGYTF	TGTGCCAGCAGTCCCAGGGGGGGCTATGGCTACACCTTC
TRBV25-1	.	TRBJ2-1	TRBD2	CASSKGLAGDPSYNEQFF	TGTGCCAGCAGCAAGGGGCTAGCGGGAGACCCTTCCTACAATGAGCAGTTCTTC
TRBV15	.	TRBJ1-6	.	CATSRDRNSPLHF	TGTGCCACCAGCAGAGACAGGAATTCACCCCTCCACTTT
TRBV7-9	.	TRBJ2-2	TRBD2	CASSLFRGGSGTGELFF	TGTGCCAGCAGCTTATTCCGGGGGGGCTCGGGCACCGGGGAGCTGTTTTTT
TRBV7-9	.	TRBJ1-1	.	CASSPRQRALNTEAFF	TGTGCCAGCAGCCCAAGACAGAGGGCCTTGAACACTGAAGCTTTCTTT
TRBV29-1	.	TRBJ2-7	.	CSVAWPKGKAYEQYF	TGCAGCGTTGCGTGGCCAAAAGGGAAGGCCTACGAGCAGTACTTC
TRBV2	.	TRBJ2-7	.	CASSDVGKLEQYF	TGTGCCAGCAGTGACGTAGGCAAATTAGAGCAGTACTTC
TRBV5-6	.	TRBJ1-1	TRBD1	CASSLWDRALEAFF	TGTGCCAGCAGCTTGTGGGACAGGGCCCTTGAAGCTTTCTTT
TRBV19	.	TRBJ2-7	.	CASSIEQRGYEQYF	TGTGCCAGTAGTATCGAACAGAGAGGATACGAGCAGTACTTC
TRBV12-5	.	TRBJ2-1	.	CASGLEGVEQFF	TGTGCTAGTGGTTTGGAGGGAGTGGAGCAGTTCTTC
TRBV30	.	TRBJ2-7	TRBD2	CAWSARGVKDF	TGTGCCTGGAGTGCTCGGGGGGTCAAAGACTTC
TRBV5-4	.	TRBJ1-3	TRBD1	CASSIGGPNSGNTIYF	TGTGCCAGCAGCATAGGGGGCCCCAACTCTGGAAACACCATATATTTT
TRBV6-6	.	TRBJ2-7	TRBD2	CASRQRGGGEQYF	TGTGCCTCCCGGCAGCGGGGGGGTGGCGAGCAGTACTTC
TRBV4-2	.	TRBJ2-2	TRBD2	CASSQEWGLAAGELFF	TGTGCCAGCAGCCAAGAATGGGGACTAGCGGCCGGGGAGCTGTTTTTT
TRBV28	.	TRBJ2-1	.	CASSSYNEQFF	TGTGCCAGCAGTTCCTACAATGAGCAGTTCTTC
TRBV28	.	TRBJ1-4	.	CASRLGGPGEKLFF	TGTGCCAGCCGTCTAGGAGGGCCCGGTGAAAAACTGTTTTTT
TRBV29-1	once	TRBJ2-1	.	CSGSLGSSYNEQFF	TGCAGCGGGAGCTTGGGGTCCTCCTACAATGAGCAGTTCTTC
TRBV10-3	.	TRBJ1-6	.	CAISPLDGVNSPLHF	TGTGCCATCAGTCCATTGGACGGCGTGAATTCACCCCTCCACTTT
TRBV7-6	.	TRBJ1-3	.	CASSPGVRGNTIYF	TGTGCCAGCAGCCCAGGGGTGAGGGGGAACACCATATATTTT
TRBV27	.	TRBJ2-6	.	CATSSNVRSGANVLTF	TGTGCCACCTCGTCGAATGTACGCTCTGGGGCCAACGTCCTGACTTTC
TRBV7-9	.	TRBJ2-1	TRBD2	CASSPLTSGQLNEQFF	TGTGCCAGCAGCCCCCTGACTAGCGGGCAGCTCAATGAGCAGTTCTTC
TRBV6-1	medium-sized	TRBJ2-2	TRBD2	CASSRGDTGELFF	TGTGCCAGCAGCCGGGGGGACACCGGGGAGCTGTTTTTT
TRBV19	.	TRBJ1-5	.	CASTPGSNQPQHF	TGTGCCAGTACCCCTGGTAGCAATCAGCCCCAGCATTTT
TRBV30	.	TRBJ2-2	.	CAWSFAGEATGELFF	TGTGCCTGGAGCTTCGCAGGGGAGGCCACCGGGGAGCTGTTTTTT
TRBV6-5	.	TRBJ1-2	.	CASSAQGIVTDGYTF	TGTGCCAGCAGTGCTCAGGGGATAGTAACGGATGGCTACACCTTC
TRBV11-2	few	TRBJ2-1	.	CASSSGRIYNEQFF	TGTGCCAGCAGCTCCGGACGGATCTACAATGAGCAGTTCTTC
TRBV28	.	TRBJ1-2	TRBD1	CASSPLSGTENGYTF	TGTGCCAGCAGTCCTCTCTCCGGGACAGAGAATGGCTACACCTTC
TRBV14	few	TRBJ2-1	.	CASSPGGGSDEQFF	TGTGCCAGCAGCCCCGGAGGGGGCTCGGATGAGCAGTTCTTC
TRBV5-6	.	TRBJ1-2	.	CASSLGRGASGYTF	TGTGCCAGCAGCTTGGGTAGAGGGGCCTCTGGCTACACCTTC
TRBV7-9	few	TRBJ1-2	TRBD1	CASSRTGGNRGYTF	TGTGCCAGCAGCCGAACAGGGGGCAATCGAGGCTACACCTTC
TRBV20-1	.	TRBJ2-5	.	CSARDQETQYF	TGCAGTGCTAGAGATCAGGAGACCCAGTACTTC
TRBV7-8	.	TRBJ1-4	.	CASSLGRRANEKLFF	TGTGCCAGCAGCTTAGGTCGGAGAGCTAATGAAAAACTGTTTTTT
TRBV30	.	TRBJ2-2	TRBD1	CAWSVNRGGAGELFF	TGTGCCTGGAGTGTAAACAGGGGTGGGGCCGGGGAGCTGTTTTTT
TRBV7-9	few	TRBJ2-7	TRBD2	CASSLASGSREQYF	TGTGCCAGCAGCCTAGCTAGCGGGAGTAGAGAGCAGTACTTC
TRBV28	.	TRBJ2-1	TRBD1	CASSLRTGGYNEQFF	TGTGCCAGCAGTTTAAGAACAGGGGGCTACAATGAGCAGTTCTTC
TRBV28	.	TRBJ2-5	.	CASSLSLSGEGQETQYF	TGTGCCAGCAGTTTATCTCTTTCGGGAGAGGGCCAAGAGACCCAGTACTTC
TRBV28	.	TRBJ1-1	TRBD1	CASFPSLGGLEAFF	TGTGCCAGCTTCCCCTCGCTAGGGGGCCTTGAAGCTTTCTTT
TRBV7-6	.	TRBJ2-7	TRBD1	CASSLGTGDHYEQYF	TGTGCCAGCAGCTTGGGTACAGGGGACCATTACGAGCAGTACTTC
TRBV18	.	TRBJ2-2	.	CASSPFRGFTGELFF	TGTGCCAGCTCACCGTTCAGGGGCTTCACCGGGGAGCTGTTTTTT
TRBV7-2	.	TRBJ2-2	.	CASSLGGPGRNTGELFF	TGTGCCAGCAGCTTAGGAGGTCCAGGCAGGAACACCGGGGAGCTGTTTTTT
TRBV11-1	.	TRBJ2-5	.	CASSLATGRGETQYF	TGTGCCAGCAGCCTCGCCACTGGTCGGGGGGAGACCCAGTACTTC
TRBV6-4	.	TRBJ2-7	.	CASRPRTEGRGSYEQYF	TGTGCCAGCAGGCCCCGAACCGAGGGCCGCGGGTCCTACGAGCAGTACTTC
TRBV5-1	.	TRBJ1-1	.	CASSPDFSEYTEAFF	TGCGCCAGCAGCCCGGACTTCTCGGAGTACACTGAAGCTTTCTTT
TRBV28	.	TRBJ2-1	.	CASSLAGSGDNEQFF	TGTGCCAGCAGTTTAGCGGGGAGCGGCGACAATGAGCAGTTCTTC
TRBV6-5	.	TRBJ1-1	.	CASSYRPGRTEAFF	TGTGCCAGCAGTTACCGGCCAGGGAGGACTGAAGCTTTCTTT
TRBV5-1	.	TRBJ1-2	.	CASSLEDATANSNYGYTF	TGCGCCAGCAGCTTGGAAGATGCTACAGCGAATTCTAACTATGGCTACACCTTC
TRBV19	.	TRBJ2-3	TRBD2	CASSPALAGATDTQYF	TGTGCCAGTAGTCCCGCTCTAGCGGGGGCCACAGATACGCAGTATTTT
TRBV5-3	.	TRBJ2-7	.	CARSLGPHSYEQYF	TGTGCCAGAAGCTTGGGGCCCCACTCCTACGAGCAGTACTTC
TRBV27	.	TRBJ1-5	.	CASRSLGGGNQPQHF	TGTGCCAGCAGATCCCTGGGGGGTGGCAATCAGCCCCAGCATTTT
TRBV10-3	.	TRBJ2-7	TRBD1	CAIRRTGSRDEQYF	TGTGCCATCAGGCGGACAGGGAGCAGGGACGAGCAGTACTTC
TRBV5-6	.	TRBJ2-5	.	CASSPGAGQETQYF	TGTGCCAGCAGCCCAGGAGCAGGCCAAGAGACCCAGTACTTC
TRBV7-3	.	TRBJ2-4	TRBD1	CASSTTGSDIQYF	TGTGCCAGCAGCACGACAGGGTCGGACATTCAGTACTTC
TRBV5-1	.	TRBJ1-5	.	CASSLSGASNQPQHF	TGCGCCAGCAGCTTGTCCGGGGCCAGCAATCAGCCCCAGCATTTT
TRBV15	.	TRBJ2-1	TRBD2	CATSRGGLAGLANNEQFF	TGTGCCACCAGCAGGGGGGGACTAGCGGGCCTAGCAAACAATGAGCAGTTCTTC
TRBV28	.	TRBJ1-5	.	CASSVGGASNQPQHF	TGTGCCAGCAGTGTCGGAGGGGCCTCCAATCAGCCCCAGCATTTT